The text below deals with one T cell receptor (beta chain). The target antigen is unknown. RNA transcripts provided the template for amplifying TCR beta CDR3 regions. First-round RT-PCR used HTBI primers; second-round multiplex PCR followed. TCRdb called the multiplex PCR reads again in MiXCR, with one record for every CDR3 protein. This sample yields 500,000 to 800,000 distinct CDR3 sequences, of which about 40% are seen a single time; around 3% belongs to the top ten. V was pared by 6 bases and J by 6 bases, with 11 bases between. Germline CDR1 SQVTM, CDR2 ANQGSEA. CDR3 length equals 11 residues. The sample is drawn from a study of Graves' ophthalmopathy and Graves' hyperthyroidism. Study-level findings and limits: Most thyroid clonotypes with frequency above 0.001 were detected in blood too.

Having ophthalmopathy, the donors showed moderate-to-severe activity, CAS ≥3 and NOSPECS ≥4, with disease lasting under 3 months. Patients were excluded if they had other autoimmune diseases or uncontrolled infections, and likewise if pregnancy or lactation applied. Input material: peripheral blood. This chain uses TRBV29-1 with TRBJ1-2; no clear D. This receptor was obtained from an adult man with Graves' ophthalmopathy. The DNA of the CDR3 is TGCAGCGTGTGGGCCGAGGATGGCTACACCTTC. Its translation: CSVWAEDGYTF. Full variable domain (outside the CDR3, taken from reference TRBV29-1 and TRBJ1-2): SAVISQKPSRDICQRGTSLTIQCQVDSQVTMMFWYRQQPGQSLTLIATANQGSEATYESGFVIDKFPISRPNLTFSTLTVSNMSPEDSSIYLCSVWAEDGYTFGSGTRLTVV.